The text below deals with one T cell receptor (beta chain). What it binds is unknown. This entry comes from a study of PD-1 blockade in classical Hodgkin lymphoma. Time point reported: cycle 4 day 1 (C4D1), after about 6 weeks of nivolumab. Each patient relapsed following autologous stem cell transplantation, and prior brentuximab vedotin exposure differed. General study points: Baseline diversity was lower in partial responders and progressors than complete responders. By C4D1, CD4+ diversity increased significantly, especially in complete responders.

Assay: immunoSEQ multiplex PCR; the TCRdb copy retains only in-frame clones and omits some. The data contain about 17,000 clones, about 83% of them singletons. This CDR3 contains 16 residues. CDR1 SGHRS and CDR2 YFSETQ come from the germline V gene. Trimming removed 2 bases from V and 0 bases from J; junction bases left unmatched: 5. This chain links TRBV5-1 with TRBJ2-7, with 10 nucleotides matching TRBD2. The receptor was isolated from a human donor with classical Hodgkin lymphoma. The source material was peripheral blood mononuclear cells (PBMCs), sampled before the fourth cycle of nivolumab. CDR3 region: CASSLALAGASYEQYF. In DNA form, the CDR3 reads TGCGCCAGCAGCTTAGCTCTAGCGGGGGCCTCCTACGAGCAGTACTTC.